Following are 2 T cell receptor beta chains from one sample sequenced in a study of blood T cells in healthy people across ages. A sample-barcoded 5' primer and a J-beta primer mix were used in a second PCR of about 6 to 11 cycles. MiXCR, run by TCRdb on the 5' RACE reads, gives a single entry per CDR3 protein. The table lists 1.2 million to 1.5 million distinct CDR3 sequences, around 42% of them singletons, with roughly 8.2% in the top ten. The sequencing sample was made of blood. These receptors were taken from a woman younger than 30 in good health.

Only a few counts were recorded for this clonotype. CDR3 in DNA: TGTGCCAGCACCTTACTAGCCTCCTACTACGAGCAGTACTTC. Amino acid sequence: CASTLLASYYEQYF. This chain connects TRBV3-1 to TRBJ2-7, with TRBD2 as a possible D gene (6 bases). The V end lost 7 bases, the J end lost 3 bases, and 16 bases lay between the germline ends. The CDR3 is made up of 14 amino acids. Germline V lookup: CDR1 LGHDT, CDR2 YNNKEL (reference sequence).

This clonotype was seen a few times. V usage is TRBV6-1 and J usage is TRBJ1-2; D remains ambiguous. This CDR3 spans 12 amino acids. Germline CDR1 is MNHNS and CDR2 is SASEGT. The V end lost 2 bases, the J end lost 8 bases, and 9 bases lay between the germline ends. CDR3 in amino acids: CASSEPSTGYTF. Here the CDR3 DNA reads TGTGCCAGCAGTGAACCCTCTACCGGCTACACCTTC.